The 29 T cell receptor beta chains below were found in one sample sequenced in a study of Graves' ophthalmopathy and Graves' hyperthyroidism. RNA transcripts yielded amplified TCR beta CDR3 regions. Investigators did first-round RT-PCR with HTBI primers, then second-round multiplex PCR. One entry per CDR3 protein, called by TCRdb with MiXCR from the multiplex PCR reads. The sample carries 500,000 to 600,000 distinct CDR3 sequences, under 40% recorded once. Sequences were obtained from peripheral blood or thyroid tissue (not recorded which). These receptors were collected from an adult man with Graves' hyperthyroidism.

The chain couples TRBV9 to TRBJ2-3; perhaps TRBD2 as D (5 bases). CDR1 SGDLS and CDR2 YYNGEE come from the germline V gene. Trimming took 4 bases from V and 1 from J, leaving 13 bases between them. This CDR3 contains 15 residues. The CDR3 sequence: CASSRYERGTDTQYF. DNA for the CDR3: TGTGCCAGCAGCCGATACGAGAGGGGCACAGATACGCAGTATTTT. Combining the CDR3 with reference TRBV9 and TRBJ2-3 gives the whole variable domain DSGVTQTPKHLITATGQRVTLRCSPRSGDLSVYWYQQSLDQGLQFLIQYYNGEERAKGNILERFSAQQFPDLHSELNLSSLELGDSALYFCASSRYERGTDTQYFGPGTRLTVL.

This rearrangement joins TRBV7-3 to TRBJ2-1; the match to TRBD2 covers 14 bases. The CDR3 covers 16 residues. Germline lookup yields CDR1 SGHTA and CDR2 FQGTGA. V lost 5 bases, J lost 8 bases, and 8 bases stayed unmatched. The CDR3 reads CASSRGTSGSNDEQFF. CDR3 DNA: TGTGCCAGCAGCCGCGGGACTAGCGGGAGTAACGATGAGCAGTTCTTC.

This clonotype was seen many times. The J gene is TRBJ1-5, the V gene TRBV9, with no clear D. There are 14 residues in the CDR3. Deletions cut 9 bases from V and 0 bases from J, with 13 bases between. Germline V CDR1 and CDR2: SGDLS, YYNGEE. CDR3 sequence: CATAGRRSNQPQHF. CDR3 sequence (DNA): TGTGCCACAGCGGGGAGGCGTAGCAATCAGCCCCAGCATTTT.

V is TRBV10-3 and J is TRBJ2-7; 12 nucleotides agree with TRBD2. J lost 2 bases, V lost 3 bases, and 5 bases had no gene match. Germline assignment: CDR1 ENHRY and CDR2 SYGVKD. The CDR3 sequence is 16 residues long. The CDR3, as DNA: TGTGCCATCAGTGACGGACTAGCGGGATCCGCCTACGAGCAGTACTTC. It yields the protein CAISDGLAGSAYEQYF.

This clonotype came up many times. V is TRBV11-2 and J is TRBJ2-3; D is unresolved. Germline lookup yields CDR1 SGHAT and CDR2 FQNNGV. CDR3 length equals 13 residues. V was cut by 1 base and J by 0 bases, with 2 bases left in between. Here the CDR3 reads CASSLGSTDTQYF. CDR3 sequence (DNA): TGTGCCAGCAGCTTAGGTAGCACAGATACGCAGTATTTT. The whole variable domain, remainder taken from reference TRBV11-2 and TRBJ2-3, is EAGVAQSPRYKIIEKRQSVAFWCNPISGHATLYWYQQILGQGPKLLIQFQNNGVVDDSQLPKDRFSAERLKGVDSTLKIQPAKLEDSAVYLCASSLGSTDTQYFGPGTRLTVL.

There are many counts of this clonotype. The J gene is TRBJ2-7, the V gene TRBV20-1; 7 bases fit TRBD2. The CDR3 has 14 residues. Germline V gene sequence: CDR1 DFQATT, CDR2 SNEGSKA (reference sequence). After removal of 3 bases from V and 3 bases from J, the junction contained 8 bases not matched to a gene. In DNA form, the CDR3 reads TGCAGTGCTAGGAAATATAGCGGGTTCTACGAGCAGTACTTC. Protein sequence: CSARKYSGFYEQYF.

In regard to this clonotype: A much bigger clone sits one base away, suggesting this may be a read error. The chain has TRBV20-1 and TRBJ1-3, with TRBD1 matching over 8 bases. Germline V gene data show CDR1 as DFQATT and CDR2 as SNEGSKA (reference sequence). The CDR3 covers 16 residues. In DNA, the CDR3 is TGCAGTACTAGAGATTCCGACAGGGGCCCTGGAAACACCATATATTTT. Residues: CSTRDSDRGPGNTIYF.

On this clonotype: A much larger clonotype is one base distant, so this may be a read error. CDR3 DNA sequence: TGTGCCATCAGCATGACAGGGGGCAAGGATGGCTACACCTTC. It codes for CAISMTGGKDGYTF. This sequence joins TRBV10-3 and TRBJ1-2; 10 bases align to TRBD1. The germline gives CDR1 ENHRY, CDR2 SYGVKD. The ends lost 6 bases at V and 6 bases at J; junction bases unmatched: 7. The CDR3 loop spans 14 amino acids.

Worth noting for this clonotype: A much larger clone lies one base from this, so it may be a read error. This chain links TRBV3-1 with TRBJ1-2, with 7 bases matching TRBD1. The CDR3 has 13 amino acids. Germline V CDR1 and CDR2: LGHDT, YNNKEL (reference sequence). This chain's CDR3 is CAGSQRDSGGYTF. Written as DNA, the CDR3 is TGTGCCGGCAGCCAACGGGACAGCGGTGGCTACACCTTC.

On this clonotype itself: Being one base from a much bigger clone, this may be a read error. The CDR3 nucleotides read TGTGCCAGCAGCCCAACCCCCAGCGGGGAGTCGTTTCGGACCCAGTACTTC. It translates to CASSPTPSGESFRTQYF. The J gene is TRBJ2-5, the V gene TRBV7-3, with 7 bases identical to TRBD2. The CDR3 totals 17 residues. V shed 5 bases, J shed 7 bases, and the junction held 19 bases outside the gene matches. The germline V gene encodes CDR1 SGHTA and CDR2 FQGTGA.

The chain combines TRBV11-2 with TRBJ1-5; no reliable D call. Germline CDR1 and CDR2: SGHAT and FQNNGV. Between the trimmed V and J ends, which lost 6 bases and 8 bases, there was a span of 5 bases. The CDR3 spans 10 residues. CDR3 in amino acids: CASSLKPQHF. The CDR3 DNA reads TGTGCCAGCAGTTTAAAGCCCCAGCATTTT.

At least ten counts were recorded for this clonotype. The gene calls are TRBV13 and TRBJ1-5; D ambiguous. Trimming pared 1 base from V and 7 bases from J, leaving 8 bases between. The CDR3 has 13 residues. The germline gives CDR1 PRHDT, CDR2 FYEKMQ (reference sequence). The CDR3 DNA sequence: TGTGCCAGCAGCTTAGCCCAAGAACAGCCCCAGCATTTT. Amino acid sequence: CASSLAQEQPQHF.

In this sample, this clonotype turned up many times. The chain links TRBV29-1 to TRBJ2-7; weak D call: TRBD1 (5 bases). V lost 1 base, J lost 2 bases, and 9 bases lay in between. CDR3 size: 13 residues. In germline, CDR1 is SQVTM, CDR2 ANQGSEA. Here the CDR3 DNA reads TGCAGCGTTGAAGGGGGCGGCCCCTACGAGCAGTACTTC. Translation: CSVEGGGPYEQYF.

The V and J genes are TRBV20-1 and TRBJ1-3, with D tentatively TRBD1 (5 bases). This CDR3 region has 12 residues. Trimming cost V 8 bases and J 0 bases, with 8 bases left between them. Germline assignment: CDR1 DFQATT and CDR2 SNEGSKA (reference sequence). The CDR3 DNA is TGCAGTAGACAGTCCTCTGGAAACACCATATATTTT. Its translation is CSRQSSGNTIYF.

V usage is TRBV12-3 or TRBV12-4 and J usage is TRBJ1-1; TRBD1 agrees at 7 bases. V lost 6 bases to trimming and J lost 11 bases; unmatched junction nucleotides: 6. The CDR3 totals 11 residues. The CDR3 DNA follows: TGTGCCAGCAGGGTGGGACAGAGGGCTTTCTTT. Protein: CASRVGQRAFF.

Remarks on this clonotype: A read error may explain this, as a much larger clone is one base away. The rearrangement links TRBV20-1 to TRBJ1-2, with a tentative D call TRBD1 (6 bases). Germline CDR1 DFQATT, CDR2 SNEGSKA (reference sequence). CDR3 length: 13 residues. V lost 1 base and J lost 3, with 9 bases in between. As DNA, the CDR3 is TGCAGTGCTAGAGGATACAGGGACTATGGCTACACCTTC. It is translated as CSARGYRDYGYTF.

This clonotype was counted between two and nine times. V and J are TRBV19 and TRBJ1-5, with 10 bases identical to TRBD1. The CDR3 is made up of 15 amino acids. With V trimmed by 6 bases and J by 9 bases, 11 bases remained unmatched. In germline, CDR1 is LNHDA, CDR2 SQIVND (reference sequence). The CDR3 here is CASRNSGTGELPQHF. The CDR3 DNA reads as TGTGCCAGTAGGAACTCCGGGACAGGGGAGCTGCCCCAGCATTTT.

This clonotype showed up just a few times. The V gene is TRBV2, the J gene TRBJ1-6; maybe TRBD1 (5 bases). Looked up from germline, CDR1 is SNHLY and CDR2 is FYNNEI. CDR3 size: 16 residues. The V end lost 8 bases, the J end lost 8 bases, and 22 bases lay between the germline ends. CDR3 residues: CASSPPGGAGYSPLHF. For the CDR3, the DNA is TGTGCCAGCTCCCCTCCCGGAGGGGCGGGATATTCACCCCTCCACTTT.

This clonotype was recorded many times. This chain connects TRBV19 to TRBJ1-1; no definite D call. The V end lost 3 bases, the J end lost 0 bases, and 11 bases lay between the germline ends. The CDR3 is 15 amino acids. Germline-derived CDR1 and CDR2 are LNHDA and SQIVND (reference sequence). CDR3: CASSIGVEMNTEAFF. The CDR3 DNA follows: TGTGCCAGTAGTATCGGAGTGGAGATGAACACTGAAGCTTTCTTT. The full variable domain, in which reference TRBV19 and TRBJ1-1 provide the parts outside the CDR3, is DGGITQSPKYLFRKEGQNVTLSCEQNLNHDAMYWYRQDPGQGLRLIYYSQIVNDFQKGDIAEGYSVSREKKESFPLTVTSAQKNPTAFYLCASSIGVEMNTEAFFGQGTRLTVV.

This clonotype was seen repeatedly, ten times or more. The rearrangement uses TRBV2 and TRBJ2-5; 12 positions match TRBD1. The germline V gene has CDR1 SNHLY and CDR2 FYNNEI. CDR3 length: 13 residues. The V segment lost 8 bases and the J segment 4 bases; nucleotides outside the gene matches: 2. CDR3: CASGTGGPETQYF. The CDR3 DNA reads as TGTGCCAGCGGGACAGGGGGCCCAGAGACCCAGTACTTC.

This clonotype was seen many times. The CDR3 DNA reads as TGTGCCAGCAGCGCCCGGACAGACTACAAAGGTTACACTGAAGCTTTCTTT. It is translated as CASSARTDYKGYTEAFF. The chain has TRBV11-2 and TRBJ1-1; a possible D gene is TRBD1 (6 bases). CDR1 SGHAT and CDR2 FQNNGV come from the germline V gene. The CDR3 consists of 17 residues. V lost 5 bases, J lost 3 bases, and 22 bases lay in between.

This chain connects TRBV7-4 to TRBJ2-5, with 12 bases lining up with TRBD1. The tail of the sequence fits TRBJ2-1 better, so the J call may be wrong. CDR1 SGHVT and CDR2 SQSDAQ come from the germline V gene. CDR3 length equals 16 residues. In DNA, the CDR3 is TGTGCCAGCAGCTTCACCGGGACAGGGGGCTGGAATGAGCAGTTCTTC. Translation gives CASSFTGTGGWNEQFF.

CDR3 in amino acids: CASSPKGLSTEKLFF. CDR3 nucleotides: TGTGCCAGCAGCCCCAAGGGGTTGTCCACTGAAAAACTGTTTTTT. The chain uses TRBV7-2 and TRBJ1-4, with a possible D match to TRBD1 (5 bases). The CDR3 consists of 15 residues. The ends were cut back, 5 bases at V and 7 bases at J, with 17 bases in the middle. Germline lookup yields CDR1 SGHTA and CDR2 FQGNSA.

This clonotype has ten or more counts. The chain recombines TRBV5-1 with TRBJ1-1; a possible D gene is TRBD1 (6 bases). Trimming left V 3 bases short and J 3 bases short, with 12 bases between. Germline loops: CDR1 SGHRS, CDR2 YFSETQ. There are 14 residues in the CDR3. In DNA form, the CDR3 reads TGCGCCAGCAGCTCCAGGGGTAGTGACACTGAAGCTTTCTTT. Its translation is CASSSRGSDTEAFF.

This clonotype was counted a few times. This chain uses TRBV27 with TRBJ1-5; TRBD1 is a possible D gene (5 bases). Trimming stripped 7 bases from V and 3 bases from J, with 16 bases between. Germline assignment: CDR1 MNHEY and CDR2 SMNVEV (reference sequence). The CDR3 extends over 15 amino acids. The chain's CDR3 is CASKDGAGLNQPQHF. The CDR3 nucleotides are TGTGCCAGCAAGGATGGGGCAGGCCTCAATCAGCCCCAGCATTTT.

The chain has TRBV10-3 and TRBJ2-5; 11 bases map to TRBD1. The CDR3 sequence is 15 residues long. Germline-derived CDR1 and CDR2 are ENHRY and SYGVKD. J gave up 5 bases and V 2 bases, and 4 bases lay outside the gene matches. CDR3 sequence: CAISEGQGAFETQYF. CDR3 coding DNA: TGTGCCATCAGTGAGGGACAGGGGGCCTTCGAGACCCAGTACTTC.

At least ten counts were recorded for this clonotype. The J gene is TRBJ1-1, the V gene TRBV2; weak D call: TRBD1 (6 bases). The CDR3 runs 15 residues. Between the trimmed V and J ends, which lost 2 bases and 4 bases, there was a span of 14 bases. In germline, CDR1 is SNHLY, CDR2 FYNNEI. The CDR3 DNA reads as TGTGCCAGCAGTGAAACAGGGAGTTTTAGCACTGAAGCTTTCTTT. Protein: CASSETGSFSTEAFF.

As regards this clonotype: At one of its ends the junction is not consistent with the germline gene, which may arise from a read error. This sequence joins TRBV7-2 and TRBJ2-5; TRBD2 aligns across 11 bases. Per germline, CDR1 SGHTA and CDR2 FQGNSA. The CDR3 runs to 17 residues. Here the CDR3 DNA reads TGCGCCAGCAGCCTGCGACTAGCGGGGAGAGGGATGGAGACCCAGTACTTC. This gives the protein CASSLRLAGRGMETQYF. The whole variable domain, remainder taken from reference TRBV7-2 and TRBJ2-5, is GAGVSQSPSNKVTEKGKDVELRCDPISGHTALYWYRQSLGQGLEFLIYFQGNSAPDKSGLPSDRFSAERTGGSVSTLTIQRTQQEDSAVYLCASSLRLAGRGMETQYFGPGTRLLVL.

The sample holds many counts of this clonotype. The J gene is TRBJ1-6, the V gene TRBV6-5; the D gene is possibly TRBD1 (5 bases). The CDR3 extends over 14 amino acids. Germline V gene lookup returns CDR1 MNHEY and CDR2 SVGAGI. Trimming removed 5 bases from V and 5 bases from J, with 10 bases in between. The CDR3 here is CASSVDRHNSPLHF. DNA of the CDR3: TGTGCCAGCAGTGTAGACAGACATAATTCACCCCTCCACTTT.